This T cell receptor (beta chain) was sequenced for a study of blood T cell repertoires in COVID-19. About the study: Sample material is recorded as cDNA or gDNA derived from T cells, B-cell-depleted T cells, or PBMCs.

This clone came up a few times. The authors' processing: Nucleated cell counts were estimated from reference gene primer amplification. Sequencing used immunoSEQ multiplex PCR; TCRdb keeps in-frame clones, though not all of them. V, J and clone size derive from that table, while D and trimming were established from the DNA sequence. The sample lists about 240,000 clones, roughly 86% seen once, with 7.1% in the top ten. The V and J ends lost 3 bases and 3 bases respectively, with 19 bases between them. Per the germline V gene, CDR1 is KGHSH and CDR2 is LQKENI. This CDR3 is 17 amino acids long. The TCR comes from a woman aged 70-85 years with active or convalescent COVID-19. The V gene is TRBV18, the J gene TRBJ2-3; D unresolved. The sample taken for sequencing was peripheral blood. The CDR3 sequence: CASSPLKDRLKTDTQYF. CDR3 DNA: TGTGCCAGCTCACCTTTGAAGGATCGACTCAAGACAGATACGCAGTATTTT. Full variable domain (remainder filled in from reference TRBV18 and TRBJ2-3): NAGVMQNPRHLVRRRGQEARLRCSPMKGHSHVYWYRQLPEEGLKFMVYLQKENIIDESGMPKERFSAEFPKEGPSILRIQQVVRGDSAAYFCASSPLKDRLKTDTQYFGPGTRLTVL.